The 22 T cell receptor beta chains below were found in one sample sequenced in a study of T cells expressing NK-cell markers. Each CDR3 protein gets one entry in TCRdb, which reprocessed the 5' RACE reads and gives no DNA. Its clone listing holds 550,000 or so distinct CDR3 sequences. Sequences were obtained from blood T cells: a sorted CD56 or NKG2C T cell subset, CD4+ or CD8+ T cells, or bulk PBMC T cells (not recorded which). The origin of the receptors is a man younger than 30 in good health.

This chain uses TRBV7-9 with TRBJ2-1; TCRdb lists TRBD1, though no DNA is available to test this call. This CDR3 region has 15 residues. In germline, CDR1 is SEHNR, CDR2 FQNEAQ (reference sequence). CDR3 amino acids: CASSSKDRVENEQFF.

The CDR3 region is CASRARDRGLNEQFF. The rearrangement uses TRBV6-1 and TRBJ2-1; without DNA, the TCRdb call of TRBD1 cannot be checked. Looked up from germline, CDR1 is MNHNS and CDR2 is SASEGT. The CDR3 has 15 residues.

V and J are TRBV18 and TRBJ2-7. Germline V gene data show CDR1 as KGHSH and CDR2 as LQKENI. This CDR3 has 15 amino acids. CDR3 region: CASSPTIGSPHEQYF.

The V call is TRBV29-1, the J call TRBJ2-3. The germline V gene encodes CDR1 SQVTM and CDR2 ANQGSEA. This CDR3 region has 15 residues. CDR3 sequence: CSVEEKSKRTDTQYF.

The chain combines TRBV11-2 with TRBJ2-5. This CDR3 is 14 amino acids long. Per the germline V gene, CDR1 is SGHAT and CDR2 is FQNNGV. The CDR3 loop reads CASSVTLYQETQYF.

This rearrangement joins TRBV29-1 to TRBJ2-5; as DNA is missing, the TRBD2 call by TCRdb cannot be tested. Germline lookup yields CDR1 SQVTM and CDR2 ANQGSEA. The CDR3 covers 16 residues. CDR3 sequence: CSVESRWEEYQETQYF.

V is TRBV5-8 and J is TRBJ1-2; TCRdb's D gene call, TRBD1, goes unchecked for lack of DNA. This CDR3 is 15 amino acids long. Germline V lookup: CDR1 SGHTS, CDR2 YDEGEE. CDR3 sequence reads: CASSSARGRNYGYTF.

V is TRBV7-9 and J is TRBJ2-1; checking the TCRdb D call of TRBD1 is not possible without DNA. Germline assignment: CDR1 SEHNR and CDR2 FQNEAQ (reference sequence). The CDR3 is 15 residues long. The CDR3 spells CASSRRDAGNNEQFF.

The V gene is TRBV29-1, the J gene TRBJ2-3. The CDR3 totals 13 residues. Looked up from germline, CDR1 is SQVTM and CDR2 is ANQGSEA. This chain's CDR3 is CSVEDRPIDTQYF.

The V and J genes are TRBV20-1 and TRBJ2-5; TCRdb's assignment of TRBD1 cannot be checked, as there is no DNA. The length of the CDR3 is 14 residues. The germline V gene encodes CDR1 DFQATT and CDR2 SNEGSKA (reference sequence). The CDR3 sequence is CSAEREFGPETQYF.

V and J are TRBV5-1 and TRBJ2-1; TCRdb's D gene call, TRBD1, goes unchecked for lack of DNA. The V gene's germline CDR1 is SGHRS and CDR2 YFSETQ. The CDR3 has 18 residues. The CDR3 sequence is CASNPGQGRRGSYNEQFF.

The V gene is TRBV5-6, the J gene TRBJ1-1; the D gene TCRdb calls, TRBD1, cannot be checked with no DNA. Germline V gene lookup returns CDR1 SGHDT and CDR2 YYEEEE. This CDR3 is built from 16 residues. This chain's CDR3 is CASSLPGQGARSEAFF.

V usage is TRBV12-3 or TRBV12-4 and J usage is TRBJ1-5. The CDR3 length is 14 residues. The CDR3: CATTDDGSNQPQHF.

The chain has TRBV5-1 and TRBJ1-1. The CDR3 loop spans 14 amino acids. Germline assignment: CDR1 SGHRS and CDR2 YFSETQ. The chain's CDR3 is CASSLDRASGEAFF.

This CDR3 is CASSDYFNTDTQYF. V is TRBV5-1 and J is TRBJ2-3; TCRdb designates TRBD2, a call that cannot be tested without DNA. The CDR3 extends over 14 amino acids. CDR1 and CDR2 (germline): SGHRS, YFSETQ.

The rearrangement joins TRBV20-1 to TRBJ1-5. Looked up from germline, CDR1 is DFQATT and CDR2 is SNEGSKA (reference sequence). The CDR3 consists of 13 residues. CDR3 in amino acids: CSALEANYQPQHF.

The chain couples TRBV6-1 to TRBJ2-1; checking the TCRdb D call of TRBD2 is not possible without DNA. Looked up from germline, CDR1 is MNHNS and CDR2 is SASEGT. The CDR3 has 14 residues. The CDR3 loop is CASSEGVAGDEQFF.

The chain uses TRBV2 and TRBJ2-1; the D call from TCRdb, TRBD1, cannot be confirmed without DNA. Per germline, CDR1 SNHLY and CDR2 FYNNEI. The CDR3 runs 16 residues. The CDR3 loop reads CASSEKGGETYNEQFF.

The rearrangement joins TRBV6-5 to TRBJ2-7; there is no DNA to check the TCRdb D call of TRBD2. The CDR3 is made up of 17 amino acids. The germline CDR1 and CDR2 sequences are MNHEY and SVGAGI. The CDR3 sequence is CASSYERSGPHRREQYF.

The J gene is TRBJ1-6, the V gene TRBV10-2. The CDR3 is 14 amino acids. Germline values: CDR1 WSHSY, CDR2 SAAADI. CDR3 protein: CASSEWVVDSPLHF.

The V gene is TRBV12-3 or TRBV12-4, the J gene TRBJ2-2; TCRdb names TRBD2, which stays unverified in the absence of DNA. There are 17 residues in the CDR3. CDR3 sequence reads: CASSSLDSGRAVGELFF.

The V gene is TRBV21-1, the J gene TRBJ1-2; TCRdb gives TRBD1 as the D gene, but with no DNA this cannot be confirmed. TRBV21-1 corresponds to a pseudogene. There are 14 residues in the CDR3. This CDR3 is CASCPGRNKGGYTF.